These 13 T cell receptor beta chains were sequenced from one sample in a study of OX40 agonist ivuxolimab in advanced cancers. The assay was immunoSEQ multiplex PCR, and TCRdb's table has in-frame clones only and misses some. The sample records about 47,000 clones, 65% to 90% being singletons. The sequences come from CD4+ or CD8+ T cells sorted from blood, collected in a trial of the OX40 agonist ivuxolimab. These receptors all stem from an adult with an advanced solid tumor such as melanoma, head and neck, liver or kidney cancer.

The chain has TRBV4-1 and TRBJ2-2; D possibly corresponds to TRBD1 (5 bases). CDR3 length: 16 residues. Germline CDR1 is MGHRA and CDR2 is YSYEKL. V lost 4 bases to trimming and J lost 2 bases, with 14 bases between them. The CDR3 DNA follows: TGCGCCAGCAGCCCTGAGAGACAGCTTAACACCGGGGAGCTGTTTTTT. Its translation: CASSPERQLNTGELFF.

The sample holds a few counts of this clone. This chain joins TRBV4-3 and TRBJ2-3; 9 positions agree with TRBD2. Trimming cost V 0 bases and J 2 bases; bases outside gene matches: 9. The CDR3 covers 18 residues. Per the germline V gene, CDR1 is LGHNA and CDR2 is YSLEER. The DNA for the CDR3 is TGCGCCAGCAGCCAAGATTGGTTGGGCGGGGGGGTCACAGATACGCAGTATTTT. As protein: CASSQDWLGGGVTDTQYF.

There are a few counts of this clone. The rearrangement links TRBV11-2 to TRBJ1-3; a possible D gene is TRBD1 (5 bases). Germline V lookup: CDR1 SGHAT, CDR2 FQNNGV. V was clipped by 6 bases and J by 3 bases, with 12 bases between them. The CDR3 contains 14 residues. The CDR3 DNA follows: TGTGCCAGCAGACCGTTGGGGGATGGAAACACCATATATTTT. Residues: CASRPLGDGNTIYF.

V and J are TRBV18 and TRBJ2-4; the D gene is possibly TRBD1 (5 bases). V gave up 5 bases and J gave up 11 bases, with 16 bases separating them. This CDR3 comprises 13 residues. CDR1 is KGHSH and CDR2 is LQKENI in the germline V gene. CDR3 in DNA: TGTGCCAGCTCAGCCGATGGTGGGGCGCTTCAGTACTTC. It specifies CASSADGGALQYF.

The CDR3 DNA reads TGTGCCAGCAGCGTTCGTGGGAGCTCCTACAATGAGCAGTTCTTC. Translated, it gives CASSVRGSSYNEQFF. This chain uses TRBV9 with TRBJ2-1; a possible D gene is TRBD2 (5 bases). The CDR3 is made up of 15 amino acids. Trimming removed 2 bases from V and 0 bases from J, with 9 bases in between. Germline V gene lookup returns CDR1 SGDLS and CDR2 YYNGEE.

The V and J genes are TRBV6-6 and TRBJ1-5; D is undetermined. Trimming removed 6 bases at V and 5 bases at J, with 11 bases between. Germline loops: CDR1 MNHNY, CDR2 SVGAGI (reference sequence). The CDR3 consists of 13 residues. CDR3 protein: CASRQVEHQPQHF. DNA of the CDR3: TGTGCCAGCAGGCAGGTCGAACATCAGCCCCAGCATTTT.

The gene calls are TRBV5-1 and TRBJ1-6, with TRBD1 matching 8 bases. V trimming: 4 bases; J trimming: 10 bases; junction bases outside the gene matches: 7. The CDR3 covers 14 residues. Germline V gene sequence: CDR1 SGHRS, CDR2 YFSETQ. This CDR3 reads CASSQGQANSPLHF. The CDR3, as DNA: TGCGCCAGCAGCCAGGGACAGGCTAACTCACCCCTCCACTTT.

The rearrangement uses TRBV9 and TRBJ2-5, with D perhaps TRBD1 (6 bases). The length of the CDR3 is 14 residues. V was trimmed by 2 bases and J by 11 bases, leaving 19 bases between them. Germline V gives CDR1 SGDLS, CDR2 YYNGEE. CDR3 nucleotide sequence: TGTGCCAGCAGCGTCACAGGGTTGTTTGAAGAGCAGTACTTC. This codes for CASSVTGLFEEQYF.

J is TRBJ1-1 and V is TRBV5-6; no firm D call. V lost 4 bases and J lost 1, with 5 bases in between. The CDR3 extends over 12 amino acids. Germline V gives CDR1 SGHDT, CDR2 YYEEEE. The CDR3 DNA is TGTGCCAGCAGCGTCCAGAACACTGAAGCTTTCTTT. It specifies CASSVQNTEAFF.

CDR3 residues: CSASGTGAFF. The CDR3 bases are TGCAGTGCTAGCGGGACAGGGGCTTTCTTT. This chain connects TRBV20-1 to TRBJ1-1, with TRBD1 identical over 9 bases. Germline V lookup: CDR1 DFQATT, CDR2 SNEGSKA (reference sequence). The trim removed 3 bases at V and 11 bases at J, leaving 1 base unmatched. This CDR3 region has 10 residues.

The J gene is TRBJ2-2, the V gene TRBV9, with TRBD2 matching over 7 bases. CDR3 length: 15 residues. The germline gives CDR1 SGDLS, CDR2 YYNGEE. V shed 6 bases, J shed 2 bases, and the junction held 7 bases outside the gene matches. CDR3 sequence: CASTQAGINTGELFF. The CDR3 bases are TGTGCCAGCACCCAAGCGGGGATCAACACCGGGGAGCTGTTTTTT.

This sequence joins TRBV5-1 and TRBJ1-2; D call uncertain. Germline-derived CDR1 and CDR2 are SGHRS and YFSETQ. The V end lost 0 bases, the J end lost 4 bases, and 7 bases lay between the germline ends. This CDR3 contains 13 residues. The CDR3 sequence: CASSLGRLYGYTF. DNA for the CDR3: TGCGCCAGCAGCTTGGGGAGGCTCTATGGCTACACCTTC.

The J gene is TRBJ1-5, the V gene TRBV18; D ambiguous. The germline CDR1 and CDR2 sequences are KGHSH and LQKENI. The CDR3 runs to 16 residues. Trimming pared 6 bases from V and 0 bases from J, leaving 15 bases between. The CDR3 reads CASSQSVPYSNQPQHF. In nucleotides, the CDR3 is TGTGCCAGCTCGCAGAGCGTACCTTATAGCAATCAGCCCCAGCATTTT.